This TCR beta chain comes out of a study of Ad26.COV2.S vaccination and SARS-CoV-2 variants. On the study more broadly: Doses of Ad26.COV2.S were injected into muscle once or twice, 56 days apart.

About this clone itself: What it binds is unknown.

Some clones are missing from TCRdb's copy, which holds only in-frame ones; the method was immunoSEQ multiplex PCR. The sample contains over 400,000 clones, roughly 90% of which appear only once. This sample's treatment: over 15 received Ad26.COV2.S at low or high dose, single or two shots; 5 received placebo; per-sample allocation not given. It was on day 63 after the first vaccine or placebo injection that samples were taken. Study-level findings and limits: Vaccinees reportedly had broad spike-specific CD8+ and CD4+ T cell responses. Responses of T cells in total may have been underestimated by the TCR breadth and depth analyses. It was vaccine recipients, not placebo recipients, who had the higher spike-specific TCR breadth.

The CDR3 totals 15 residues. Germline V gene sequence: CDR1 LGHDT, CDR2 YNNKEL (reference sequence). Trimming removed 6 bases from V and 2 bases from J; junction bases left unmatched: 5. The J gene is TRBJ2-2, the V gene TRBV3-1 (or the pseudogene TRBV3-2); TRBD1 aligns across 8 bases. Here the sequenced sample was peripheral blood, taken in a trial of Ad26.COV2.S vaccine versus placebo. The sequence came from a person aged 18 to 65 who received the Ad26.COV2.S COVID-19 vaccine or a placebo. The CDR3 DNA follows: TGTGCCAGCAGTCCTGACAGGGGAAACACCGGGGAGCTGTTTTTT. This translates into CASSPDRGNTGELFF.